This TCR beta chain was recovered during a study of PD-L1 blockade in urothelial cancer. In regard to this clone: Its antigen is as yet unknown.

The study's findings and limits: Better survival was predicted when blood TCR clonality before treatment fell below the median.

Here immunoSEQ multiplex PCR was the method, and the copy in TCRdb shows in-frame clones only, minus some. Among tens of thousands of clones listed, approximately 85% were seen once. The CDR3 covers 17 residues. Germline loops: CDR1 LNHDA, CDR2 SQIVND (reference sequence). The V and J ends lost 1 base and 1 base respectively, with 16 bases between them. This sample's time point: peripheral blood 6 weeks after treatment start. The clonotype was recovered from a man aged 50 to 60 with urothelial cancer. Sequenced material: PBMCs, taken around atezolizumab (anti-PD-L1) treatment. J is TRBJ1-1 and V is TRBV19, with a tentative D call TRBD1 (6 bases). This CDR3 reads CASSIVLTGVANTEAFF. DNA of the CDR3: TGTGCCAGTAGTATAGTCCTGACAGGCGTCGCGAACACTGAAGCTTTCTTT.